The T cell receptor beta chain under discussion was sequenced for a study of T cells in Graves' hyperthyroidism and ophthalmopathy. Regarding the study as a whole: Median prediction lead before ophthalmopathy onset was 5 to 7.5 months with the model.

Researchers took RNA transcripts and amplified the TCR beta CDR3 regions from them. Researchers ran a first-round RT-PCR on the TCR CDR3 using the HTBI primer set. TCRdb redid the calling of the multiplex PCR reads with MiXCR, one entry per CDR3 protein. The profile shows 550,000 to 700,000 distinct CDR3 sequences, roughly 14% of them singletons. Trimming pared 3 bases from V and 6 bases from J, leaving 14 bases between. The CDR3 is 14 amino acids. This clonotype appeared many times. What it binds is not known. Diagnosis rested on symptoms, serum thyroxine and TRAb, thyroid ultrasound, and orbital computed tomography.

The sample was blood. The rearrangement links TRBV12-3 or TRBV12-4 to TRBJ1-1; D gene unclear. The TCR comes from a woman aged 40-49 years with Graves' ophthalmopathy. CDR3 in DNA: TGTGCCAGCAGTTTCTCTTTGGGTGGGCCTGAAGCTTTCTTT. It encodes CASSFSLGGPEAFF.